This T cell receptor beta chain was recovered during a study of blood T cell repertoires in COVID-19. The CDR3 is 14 residues long. Trimming pared 4 bases from V and 4 bases from J, leaving 12 bases between. The germline CDR1 and CDR2 sequences are SGHKS and YYEKEE (reference sequence). The repertoire was sequenced with immunoSEQ multiplex PCR; TCRdb's copy has only in-frame clones and lacks some. This sample has roughly 310,000 clones, with over 85% found just once. Sequenced input: PBMCs or T cells enriched from blood (not recorded which). This chain links TRBV5-5 with TRBJ1-5; no clear D gene. This TCR derives from a man aged 55-75 years who had recovered from COVID-19. CDR3 nucleotides: TGTGCCAGCAGCCAGGACTGGCGAAATCAGCCCCAGCATTTT. Translated, it gives CASSQDWRNQPQHF.